Shown below are 26 T cell receptor beta chains from a single sample sequenced in a study of T cells in narcolepsy. Only in-frame clones appear in the TCRdb table, and some are missing; sequencing was by immunoSEQ multiplex PCR. Of more than 10,000 clones in the sample, approximately 70% were seen once. The sequencing input was CD45RA- memory CD8+ T cells from PBMCs. The receptors here all came from a human donor with narcolepsy.

The chain is built from TRBV4-3 and TRBJ1-2, with TRBD1 matching over 7 bases. CDR3 size: 14 residues. Trimming cost V 1 base and J 6 bases; bases outside gene matches: 5. Germline V lookup: CDR1 LGHNA, CDR2 YSLEER. The CDR3 DNA reads TGCGCCAGCAGCCAAGTTACAGGGGAGAATGGCTACACCTTC. Translated: CASSQVTGENGYTF.

This clone occurred a few times. The genes are TRBV4-1 and TRBJ1-2, with 7 bases aligning to TRBD1. The ends lost 3 bases at V and 8 bases at J; junction bases unmatched: 12. The CDR3 is 15 amino acids. Looked up from germline, CDR1 is MGHRA and CDR2 is YSYEKL. CDR3 bases: TGCGCCAGCAGCCATAATATGGAGGGGGCGCGGGGCTACACCTTC. It codes for CASSHNMEGARGYTF.

The chain joins TRBV7-9 to TRBJ2-1; D is uncertain. V lost 5 bases to trimming and J lost 3 bases, with 14 bases between them. The length of the CDR3 is 15 residues. Germline-derived CDR1 and CDR2 are SEHNR and FQNEAQ (reference sequence). The CDR3 bases are TGTGCCAGCAGCCCTCGGACCGGGCTCTACAATGAGCAGTTCTTC. Translation gives CASSPRTGLYNEQFF. Together with reference TRBV7-9 and TRBJ2-1, the CDR3 gives the full variable domain: DTGVSQNPRHKITKRGQNVTFRCDPISEHNRLYWYRQTLGQGPEFLTYFQNEAQLEKSRLLSDRFSAERPKGSFSTLEIQRTEQGDSAMYLCASSPRTGLYNEQFFGPGTRLTVL.

The chain couples TRBV4-3 to TRBJ2-2, with D maybe TRBD1 (5 bases). Germline CDR1 is LGHNA and CDR2 is YSLEER. The V gene lost 1 base and the J gene lost 4 bases, with 19 bases spanning the gap. The CDR3 contains 18 residues. For the CDR3, the DNA is TGCGCCAGCAGCCAAGGGGGCCGGACCACCTTCGGCACCGGGGAGCTGTTTTTT. As protein: CASSQGGRTTFGTGELFF.

As regards this clone: Other DNA variants within this sample encode the same CDR3. This rearrangement joins TRBV2 to TRBJ1-1, with D unresolved. Trimming took off 7 bases at V and 1 base at J, with 7 bases between the two ends. The CDR3 runs 12 residues. Germline CDR1 reads SNHLY; CDR2 reads FYNNEI. CDR3 residues: CASTPGNTEAFF. As DNA, the CDR3 is TGTGCCAGCACTCCGGGGAACACTGAAGCTTTCTTT.

This chain links TRBV4-2 with TRBJ2-7, with TRBD1 matching over 7 bases. Germline V gene data show CDR1 as LGHNA and CDR2 as YNFKEQ. With 0 bases clipped from V and 9 bases from J, the junction kept 8 bases outside the gene matches. CDR3 size: 14 residues. The DNA of the CDR3 is TGTGCCAGCAGCCAAGATGAGGGACAGACACCGCAGTACTTC. The encoded protein is CASSQDEGQTPQYF.

This sequence joins TRBV6-1 and TRBJ2-7; D is unresolved. The CDR3 length is 12 residues. The V end lost 8 bases, the J end lost 2 bases, and 10 bases lay between the germline ends. Germline loops: CDR1 MNHNS, CDR2 SASEGT. CDR3 coding DNA: TGTGCCAGCCTGGCAGAAACCTACGAGCAGTACTTC. Translating gives CASLAETYEQYF.

The V call is TRBV6-4, the J call TRBJ1-1; D perhaps matches TRBD1 (6 bases). The CDR3 extends over 18 amino acids. Germline-derived CDR1 and CDR2 are MRHNA and SNTAGT. Between the trimmed V and J ends, which lost 4 bases and 0 bases, there was a span of 21 bases. CDR3 nucleotide sequence: TGTGCCAGCAGTGCTTCTCGAGTACAGGGAGCCTTGAACACTGAAGCTTTCTTT. Protein product: CASSASRVQGALNTEAFF.

The chain recombines TRBV11-2 with TRBJ1-3; D is uncertain. The germline CDR1 and CDR2 sequences are SGHAT and FQNNGV. This CDR3 is 16 amino acids long. V was shortened by 1 base and J by 3 bases, with 13 bases between the two germline ends. In nucleotides, the CDR3 is TGTGCCAGCAGCTTAGCGTCGGTAGAAGGTGGAAACACCATATATTTT. Amino acid sequence: CASSLASVEGGNTIYF.

This sequence joins TRBV7-9 and TRBJ1-6; possible D gene TRBD1, 6 bases. Germline V lookup: CDR1 SEHNR, CDR2 FQNEAQ (reference sequence). The CDR3 extends over 16 amino acids. V was trimmed by 5 bases and J by 2 bases, leaving 13 bases between them. The chain's CDR3 is CASSANQGPYNSPLHF. The CDR3 DNA reads TGTGCCAGCAGCGCAAATCAGGGGCCCTATAATTCACCCCTCCACTTT.

The chain uses TRBV7-9 and TRBJ1-2; D unclear. With 1 base removed from V and 4 bases from J, the gap between germline ends came to 16 bases. There are 16 residues in the CDR3. Germline V gives CDR1 SEHNR, CDR2 FQNEAQ (reference sequence). The DNA for the CDR3 is TGTGCCAGCAGCTTAGGTTTCAGCAACGACGTCTATGGCTACACCTTC. Translated, it gives CASSLGFSNDVYGYTF.

The chain combines TRBV19 with TRBJ1-1, with 10 bases aligning to TRBD1. The V gene's germline CDR1 is LNHDA and CDR2 SQIVND (reference sequence). CDR3 length equals 13 residues. Trimming at V came to 1 base and at J to 11 bases, leaving 4 bases not matched to a gene. CDR3 amino acids: CASSIGDRGLAFF. CDR3 nucleotides: TGTGCCAGTAGTATAGGGGACAGGGGTCTGGCTTTCTTT. The complete variable domain, with remaining parts taken from reference TRBV19 and TRBJ1-1, reads DGGITQSPKYLFRKEGQNVTLSCEQNLNHDAMYWYRQDPGQGLRLIYYSQIVNDFQKGDIAEGYSVSREKKESFPLTVTSAQKNPTAFYLCASSIGDRGLAFFGQGTRLTVV.

V is TRBV27 and J is TRBJ2-3, with TRBD2 identical over 7 bases. CDR1 and CDR2 from the germline V gene are MNHEY and SMNVEV (reference sequence). The CDR3 sequence is 16 residues long. V dropped 2 bases and J dropped 4; count of bases not matched to a gene: 9. DNA for the CDR3: TGTGCCAGCAGTTTACGGCTAGCGGAGGTCCCAGATACGCAGTATTTT. It translates to CASSLRLAEVPDTQYF.

The gene calls are TRBV6-1 and TRBJ1-5; tentative D call: TRBD1 (6 bases). Deletions cut 3 bases from V and 5 bases from J, with 20 bases between. The CDR3 has 17 residues. Germline assignment: CDR1 MNHNS and CDR2 SASEGT. CDR3 nucleotide sequence: TGTGCCAGCAGTGACGTTCTTGGGGGCGAGGGGGATCAGCCCCAGCATTTT. This encodes CASSDVLGGEGDQPQHF.

J is TRBJ2-7 and V is TRBV7-9; D remains unclear. CDR1 is SEHNR and CDR2 is FQNEAQ in the germline V gene (reference sequence). Trimming stripped 5 bases from V and 5 bases from J, with 16 bases between. The CDR3 spans 14 residues. The CDR3 nucleotides are TGTGCCAGCAGCCAAGGGTGGGGTATCCACGAGCAGTACTTC. This codes for CASSQGWGIHEQYF.

This chain connects TRBV28 to TRBJ1-5; 7 nucleotides align to TRBD1. The CDR3 runs to 15 residues. Germline V gives CDR1 MDHEN, CDR2 SYDVKM. Germline trimming cut 3 bases from V and 7 bases from J; bases unmatched to any gene: 9. In DNA, the CDR3 is TGTGCCAGCAGTTTCCGGGGGACAGTAAGCCAGCCCCAGCATTTT. It encodes CASSFRGTVSQPQHF.

V gene TRBV28 combines with J gene TRBJ1-5, with D unresolved. V was pared by 5 bases and J by 1 base, with 9 bases between. This CDR3 contains 14 residues. The germline CDR1 and CDR2 sequences are MDHEN and SYDVKM. DNA for the CDR3: TGTGCCAGCAGTAGGAGGGTAAGCAATCAGCCCCAGCATTTT. Translating gives CASSRRVSNQPQHF.

V is TRBV5-4 and J is TRBJ1-1; 10 bases fit TRBD1. Germline values: CDR1 SGHNT, CDR2 YYREEE (reference sequence). With 4 bases clipped from V and 0 bases from J, the junction kept 6 bases outside the gene matches. This CDR3 has 16 residues. CDR3: CASSGGQGVMNTEAFF. The CDR3, as DNA: TGTGCCAGCAGCGGCGGACAGGGGGTAATGAACACTGAAGCTTTCTTT.

This sequence joins TRBV7-9 and TRBJ1-5; D may be TRBD1 (5 bases). V was cut by 5 bases and J by 4 bases, with 18 bases left in between. CDR1 and CDR2 from the germline V gene are SEHNR and FQNEAQ (reference sequence). The CDR3 consists of 16 residues. As DNA, the CDR3 is TGTGCCAGCAGCCCCCGGGACGGGGGACCGAATCAGCCCCAGCATTTT. It yields the protein CASSPRDGGPNQPQHF. Full variable domain (remainder filled in from reference TRBV7-9 and TRBJ1-5): DTGVSQNPRHKITKRGQNVTFRCDPISEHNRLYWYRQTLGQGPEFLTYFQNEAQLEKSRLLSDRFSAERPKGSFSTLEIQRTEQGDSAMYLCASSPRDGGPNQPQHFGDGTRLSIL.

The CDR3 loop is CASNHYEQYF. The CDR3 coding sequence is TGTGCCAGCAACCACTACGAGCAGTACTTC. The chain joins TRBV6-1 to TRBJ2-7; D gene ambiguous. Germline assignment: CDR1 MNHNS and CDR2 SASEGT. V was cut by 7 bases and J by 3 bases, with 4 bases left in between. CDR3 length: 10 residues.

As for this clone: The same CDR3 is also encoded by other DNA sequences in this sample. The chain recombines TRBV7-2 with TRBJ1-3; D gene uncertain. The CDR3 contains 15 residues. The V gene's germline CDR1 is SGHTA and CDR2 FQGNSA. The V gene lost 5 bases and the J gene lost 0 bases, with 11 bases spanning the gap. This CDR3 is CASSPDLSSGNTIYF. The CDR3 bases are TGTGCCAGCAGCCCTGACCTTAGCTCTGGAAACACCATATATTTT.

The V and J genes are TRBV4-1 and TRBJ2-7; the match to TRBD2 covers 7 bases. The germline CDR1 and CDR2 sequences are MGHRA and YSYEKL. CDR3 length: 18 residues. Losses at the gene ends were 0 bases for V and 2 bases for J; bases not matched to a gene: 13. The DNA for the CDR3 is TGCGCCAGCAGCCAAGAACAGACCGGGAGGACGGCTACCTACGAGCAGTACTTC. Amino acid sequence: CASSQEQTGRTATYEQYF.

The genes are TRBV6-6 and TRBJ2-3; the D call may be TRBD1 or TRBD2 (5 bases each). Between the trimmed V and J ends, which lost 9 bases and 1 base, there was a span of 20 bases. CDR1 and CDR2 from the germline V gene are MNHNY and SVGAGI (reference sequence). This CDR3 has 16 amino acids. In DNA form, the CDR3 reads TGTGCCAGTAACAAAGGGACCGATCCTCGCACAGATACGCAGTATTTT. Translated: CASNKGTDPRTDTQYF.

The chain is built from TRBV5-3 and TRBJ1-6; D is ambiguous. TRBV5-3 is labeled an ORF, and its function is uncertain. CDR3 length: 15 residues. Trimming shortened V by 8 bases and J by 2 bases, and 14 bases separated the two germline ends. In DNA, the CDR3 is TGTGCCAGCAGCCTGGGAGTTCCCTATAATTCACCCCTCCACTTT. Its protein is CASSLGVPYNSPLHF.

The V gene is TRBV7-2, the J gene TRBJ2-7; 9 bases align to TRBD2. The CDR3 totals 16 residues. V lost 4 bases, J lost 3 bases, and 10 bases stayed unmatched. The V gene's germline CDR1 is SGHTA and CDR2 FQGNSA. Here the CDR3 reads CASSSAQASGDYEQYF. Written as DNA, the CDR3 is TGTGCCAGCAGCTCTGCGCAGGCTAGCGGGGACTACGAGCAGTACTTC. The whole variable domain, remainder taken from reference TRBV7-2 and TRBJ2-7, is GAGVSQSPSNKVTEKGKDVELRCDPISGHTALYWYRQSLGQGLEFLIYFQGNSAPDKSGLPSDRFSAERTGGSVSTLTIQRTQQEDSAVYLCASSSAQASGDYEQYFGPGTRLTVT.

The V gene is TRBV19, the J gene TRBJ2-7, with a possible D match to TRBD1 (5 bases). Deletions cut 0 bases from V and 2 bases from J, with 8 bases between. The CDR3 is 14 amino acids. CDR1 and CDR2 from the germline V gene are LNHDA and SQIVND (reference sequence). The CDR3 region has the DNA TGTGCCAGTAGTATAGAAATAGGGGCCTACGAGCAGTACTTC. Protein: CASSIEIGAYEQYF.